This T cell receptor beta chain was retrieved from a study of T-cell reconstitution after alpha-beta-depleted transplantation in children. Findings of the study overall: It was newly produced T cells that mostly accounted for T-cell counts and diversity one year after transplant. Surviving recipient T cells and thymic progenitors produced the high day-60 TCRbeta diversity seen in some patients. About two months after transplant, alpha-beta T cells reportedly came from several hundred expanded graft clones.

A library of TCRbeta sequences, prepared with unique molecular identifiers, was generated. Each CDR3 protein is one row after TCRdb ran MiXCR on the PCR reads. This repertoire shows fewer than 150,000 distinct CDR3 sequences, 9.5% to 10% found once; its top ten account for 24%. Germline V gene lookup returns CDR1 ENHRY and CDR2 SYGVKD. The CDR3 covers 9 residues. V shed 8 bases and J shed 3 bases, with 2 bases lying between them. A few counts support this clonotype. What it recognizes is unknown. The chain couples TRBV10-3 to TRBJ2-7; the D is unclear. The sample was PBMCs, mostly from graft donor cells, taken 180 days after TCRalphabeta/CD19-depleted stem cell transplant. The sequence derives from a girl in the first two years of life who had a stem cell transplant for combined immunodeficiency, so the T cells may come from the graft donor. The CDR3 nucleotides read TGTGCCATCGGCTACGAGCAGTACTTC. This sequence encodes CAIGYEQYF.